A single sample gave rise to the 8 T cell receptor beta chains below, sequenced in a study of OX40 agonist ivuxolimab in advanced cancers. Generated by immunoSEQ multiplex PCR, the TCRdb table keeps only in-frame clones and is missing some. The table includes 72,000 or so clones, 84% detected once. Source: CD4+ or CD8+ T cells sorted from blood, taken in a trial of the OX40 agonist ivuxolimab. All receptors come from an adult with an advanced solid tumor such as melanoma, head and neck, liver or kidney cancer.

This sequence joins TRBV27 and TRBJ1-1; D not resolved. Trimming left V 9 bases short and J 1 base short, with 15 bases between. The germline gives CDR1 MNHEY, CDR2 SMNVEV (reference sequence). The CDR3 spans 14 residues. The CDR3 sequence: CASNRVLSNTEAFF. As DNA, the CDR3 is TGTGCCAGTAATAGAGTCTTATCGAACACTGAAGCTTTCTTT.

Regarding this clone: This sample includes further DNA sequences coding for the same CDR3. The chain carries TRBV5-1 and TRBJ1-5; D is unresolved. V gave up 0 bases and J gave up 1 base, with 2 bases separating them. The CDR3 runs 13 residues. CDR1 and CDR2 (germline): SGHRS, YFSETQ. The CDR3 is CASSLDSNQPQHF. The CDR3 DNA sequence: TGCGCCAGCAGCTTGGACAGCAATCAGCCCCAGCATTTT.

The chain combines TRBV15 with TRBJ2-1; TRBD2 might be the D (6 bases). Germline CDR1 LNHNV, CDR2 YYDKDF (reference sequence). V was cut by 0 bases and J by 10 bases, with 10 bases left in between. This CDR3 spans 13 amino acids. The CDR3 sequence: CATSREVGGEQFF. The CDR3, as DNA: TGTGCCACCAGCAGAGAAGTGGGAGGCGAGCAGTTCTTC.

The V and J genes are TRBV28 and TRBJ1-5, with D uncertain. Germline-derived CDR1 and CDR2 are MDHEN and SYDVKM. The CDR3 spans 16 residues. V was clipped by 2 bases and J by 3 bases, with 14 bases between them. CDR3 loop: CASSLSIQSINQPQHF. For the CDR3, the DNA is TGTGCCAGCAGTTTAAGTATCCAGAGTATCAATCAGCCCCAGCATTTT.

V is TRBV7-3 and J is TRBJ2-1, with 10 bases fitting TRBD2. J was trimmed by 6 bases and V by 5 bases; bases with no gene match: 4. Germline CDR1 SGHTA, CDR2 FQGTGA. The CDR3 covers 14 residues. This CDR3 is CASSPRTSGNEQFF. The CDR3, as DNA: TGTGCCAGCAGCCCCAGGACTAGCGGCAATGAGCAGTTCTTC.

The rearrangement links TRBV4-2 to TRBJ2-6; perhaps TRBD1 as D (5 bases). The V gene's germline CDR1 is LGHNA and CDR2 YNFKEQ. With 2 bases removed from V and 1 base from J, the gap between germline ends came to 6 bases. CDR3 length: 15 amino acids. CDR3 loop: CASSQKGSGANVLTF. In nucleotides, the CDR3 is TGTGCCAGCAGCCAAAAGGGGTCTGGGGCCAACGTCCTGACTTTC.

The V gene is TRBV27, the J gene TRBJ2-1; a weak D match, TRBD1 (6 bases). The CDR3 contains 14 residues. The V end was cut by 3 bases, the J end by 9 bases, with 15 bases between. Germline values: CDR1 MNHEY, CDR2 SMNVEV (reference sequence). CDR3 sequence reads: CASSFGQGWSEQFF. The CDR3 nucleotides are TGTGCCAGCAGTTTTGGGCAGGGGTGGAGTGAGCAGTTCTTC.

The chain has TRBV5-1 and TRBJ2-7, with D perhaps TRBD1 (5 bases). CDR3 length equals 14 residues. Trimming removed 4 bases at V and 2 bases at J, with 13 bases between. Per germline, CDR1 SGHRS and CDR2 YFSETQ. As DNA, the CDR3 is TGCGCCAGCAGCGTGACAGTCAGAACCTACGAGCAGTACTTC. It codes for CASSVTVRTYEQYF.